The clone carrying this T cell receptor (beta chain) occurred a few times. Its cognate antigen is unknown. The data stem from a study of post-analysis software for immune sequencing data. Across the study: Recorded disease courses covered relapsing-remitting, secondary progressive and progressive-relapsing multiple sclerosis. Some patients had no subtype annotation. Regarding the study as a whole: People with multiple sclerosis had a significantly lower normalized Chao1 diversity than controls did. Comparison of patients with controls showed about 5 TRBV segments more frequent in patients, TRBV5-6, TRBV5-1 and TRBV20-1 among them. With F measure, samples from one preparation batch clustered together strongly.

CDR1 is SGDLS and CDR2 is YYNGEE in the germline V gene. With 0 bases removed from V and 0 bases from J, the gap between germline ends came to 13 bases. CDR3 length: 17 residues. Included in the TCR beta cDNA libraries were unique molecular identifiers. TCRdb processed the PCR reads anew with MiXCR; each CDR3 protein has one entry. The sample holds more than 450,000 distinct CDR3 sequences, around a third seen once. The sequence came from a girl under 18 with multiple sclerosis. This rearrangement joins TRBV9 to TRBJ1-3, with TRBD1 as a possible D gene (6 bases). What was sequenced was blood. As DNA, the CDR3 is TGTGCCAGCAGCGTAGATCCGACAGGAAGCTCTGGAAACACCATATATTTT. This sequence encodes CASSVDPTGSSGNTIYF.